Listed below are T cell receptor beta chains from one sample, sequenced in a study of early stage breast cancer tumors. Profiling relied on immunoSEQ multiplex PCR, and the TCRdb table lists in-frame clones only, not all of them. Here the sample spans 69,000 or so clones, around 80% being singletons. Material for sequencing was blood. Receptor source: a person aged 35-50 years with breast cancer. Both conserved end residues are part of each CDR3. The D gene is left open where the match is weak. Only some rows state a clone size, as once, few, many or a class for expanded clones.

TRBJ2-1 once TRBV29-1 TRBD1 TGCAGCGTTTCTGACAGGGACTCCTACAATGAGCAGTTCTTC CSVSDRDSYNEQFF
TRBJ1-2 once TRBV28 . TGTGCCAGCAGGACAGAGTATGGCTACACCTTC CASRTEYGYTF
TRBJ2-7 . TRBV5-1 . TGCGCCAGCAGCGCGGATGGAACGGTCGAGCAGTACTTC CASSADGTVEQYF
TRBJ2-4 . TRBV7-9 . TGTGCCAGCAGCTCTGCCAGTCGCGACATTCAGTACTTC CASSSASRDIQYF
TRBJ1-2 . TRBV5-1 TRBD1 TGCGCCAGCAGCCTGGACAGGGGAGCGGGAACTTATGGCTACACCTTC CASSLDRGAGTYGYTF
TRBJ2-1 . TRBV5-1 . TGCGCCAGCAGCTTGACTAGCCGGCATGAGCAGTTCTTC CASSLTSRHEQFF
TRBJ1-5 . TRBV27 . TGTGCCAGCAGTCGACAGGGCAATCAGCCCCAGCATTTT CASSRQGNQPQHF
TRBJ1-5 once TRBV2 . TGTGCCAGCAGCCTGGGGGGAAGGGGCAATCAGCCCCAGCATTTT CASSLGGRGNQPQHF
TRBJ2-1 once TRBV6-5 TRBD1 TGTGCCAGCAGACTGACAGGGGCGTACAATGAGCAGTTCTTC CASRLTGAYNEQFF
TRBJ1-5 few TRBV9 TRBD1 TGTGCCAGCAGCCGTGACAGGGAAGGAGGTCAGCCCCAGCATTTT CASSRDREGGQPQHF
TRBJ1-1 few TRBV5-4 . TGTGCCAGCAGCTTCCTGACAAACACTGAAGCTTTCTTT CASSFLTNTEAFF
TRBJ1-1 . TRBV27 TRBD1 TGTGCCAGCAGGCGGACAGGGATGAACACTGAAGCTTTCTTT CASRRTGMNTEAFF
TRBJ2-1 . TRBV6-4 . TGTGCCAGCAGTGACAGGGGAACCAATGAGCAGTTCTTC CASSDRGTNEQFF
TRBJ2-3 few TRBV5-4 . TGTGCCAGCAGCCCTAGCTCCACATTCACAGATACGCAGTATTTT CASSPSSTFTDTQYF
TRBJ1-2 few TRBV19 . TGTGCCAGTAGGAAGGAGCAGGGATCCGGCTACACCTTC CASRKEQGSGYTF
TRBJ2-7 . TRBV9 TRBD2 TGTGCCAGCAGCGTAGGCGGCGGGAGCGGTTACGAGCAGTACTTC CASSVGGGSGYEQYF
TRBJ2-7 . TRBV27 TRBD2 TGTGCCAGCAGTACCATAGCGGGAGGAACCTACGAGCAGTACTTC CASSTIAGGTYEQYF
TRBJ1-1 once TRBV5-1 . TGCGCCAGCAGCTTGAATGAGGCGGGGACTGAAGCTTTCTTT CASSLNEAGTEAFF
TRBJ2-2 . TRBV7-9 . TGTGCCAGCAGCTCGAGCGGTTTCACCGGGGAGCTGTTTTTT CASSSSGFTGELFF
TRBJ1-1 . TRBV7-2 . TGTGCCAGCAGCTTAGCCGTGGGGGGGGCTGAAGCTTTCTTT CASSLAVGGAEAFF
TRBJ2-7 . TRBV28 . TGTGCCAGCAGTTTAGGTCAGGGGTCCTACGAGCAGTACTTC CASSLGQGSYEQYF
TRBJ2-1 once TRBV5-5 . TGTGCCAGCAGCTTGGTTTCAGTTAACAATGAGCAGTTCTTC CASSLVSVNNEQFF
TRBJ2-3 . TRBV2 TRBD2 TGTGCCAGCAGTGATTATCGGACTAGCGGATCAGATACGCAGTATTTT CASSDYRTSGSDTQYF
TRBJ2-6 . TRBV19 . TGTGCCAGTAGTATAGATCGGGCAGGGAGTTCTGGGGCCAACGTCCTGACTTTC CASSIDRAGSSGANVLTF
TRBJ1-1 . TRBV28 TRBD1 TGTGCCAGCAGTCTCAGGGGGACGGTGAACACTGAAGCTTTCTTT CASSLRGTVNTEAFF
TRBJ2-5 . TRBV5-1 TRBD2 TGCGCCAGCAGCTCCGACAGCGGGAGGTTCCAAGAGACCCAGTACTTC CASSSDSGRFQETQYF
TRBJ2-7 . TRBV11-2 . TGTGCCAGCAGCCCTGGGAGGGGTACAGGGTCCCACGAGCAGTACTTC CASSPGRGTGSHEQYF
TRBJ2-7 . TRBV28 . TGTGCCAGCAGTCTGGGAGTTCAGCAGTACTTC CASSLGVQQYF
TRBJ1-1 . TRBV2 . TGTGCCAGCATTTCGAACACTGAAGCTTTCTTT CASISNTEAFF
TRBJ2-1 . TRBV27 . TGTGCCAGCAGTTTACGGCGGGATGTTTCCTACAATGAGCAGTTCTTC CASSLRRDVSYNEQFF
TRBJ1-4 . TRBV29-1 TRBD1 TGCAGCTTTCGCACAGGGGGCACTAATGAAAAACTGTTTTTT CSFRTGGTNEKLFF
TRBJ2-1 . TRBV6-1 TRBD2 TGTGCCAGCAGTGTCCCACCGGGACTAGCGGGAGCGTATGAGCAGTTCTTC CASSVPPGLAGAYEQFF
TRBJ1-2 . TRBV6-1 . TGTGCCAGCAGTGACCCTCGGGGAACCACTAACTATGGCTACACCTTC CASSDPRGTTNYGYTF
TRBJ2-2 . TRBV28 TRBD2 TGTGCCAGCAGTTTTAGCGGGAGGCGAACCGGGGAGCTGTTTTTT CASSFSGRRTGELFF
TRBJ2-1 . TRBV9 . TGTGCCAGCACCAAAACGAGCTCCTACAATGAGCAGTTCTTC CASTKTSSYNEQFF
TRBJ2-6 . TRBV9 . TGTGCCAGCAGCGTAGTGGGAGGCCTAAGCTCTGGGGCCAACGTCCTGACTTTC CASSVVGGLSSGANVLTF
TRBJ1-2 . TRBV10-3 TRBD1 TGTGCCTCGGAAGGCCTACAGGGGGCGAGCTATGGCTACACCTTC CASEGLQGASYGYTF
TRBJ2-1 . TRBV9 . TGTGCCAGCAGCGTAGGCTCGGAGGGAACTTACAATGAGCAGTTCTTC CASSVGSEGTYNEQFF
TRBJ2-3 . TRBV7-9 . TGTGCCAGCAGCTTGGTCCAGAGCACAGATACGCAGTATTTT CASSLVQSTDTQYF
TRBJ2-7 . TRBV19 TRBD2 TGTGCCAGTAGTATGACGGGACTAGTCTACGAGCAGTACTTC CASSMTGLVYEQYF
TRBJ2-1 once TRBV5-1 TRBD1 TGCGCCAGCAGCGCCAGGACAGGACGGTTCAATGAGCAGTTCTTC CASSARTGRFNEQFF
TRBJ2-1 . TRBV30 TRBD2 TGTGCCTGGGGGACTAGCGGGAGGCACAATGAGCAGTTCTTC CAWGTSGRHNEQFF
TRBJ1-2 . TRBV6-4 TRBD1 TGTGCCAGCAGTGAGACAGGGTTCGGTGGCTACACCTTC CASSETGFGGYTF
TRBJ2-7 . TRBV5-5 . TGTGCCAGCAGCCCGGGACATATCGGCTACGAGCAGTACTTC CASSPGHIGYEQYF
TRBJ1-2 . TRBV7-9 . TGTGCCAGCAGCTTAGACAGGGCCGGCTACACCTTC CASSLDRAGYTF
TRBJ2-7 . TRBV7-2 . TGTGCCAGCAGCTTTGCAGACAGCGGACCGATCTACGAGCAGTACTTC CASSFADSGPIYEQYF
TRBJ2-3 . TRBV6-5 TRBD1 TGTGCCAGCAGTTACGCGGACAGGGGCACAGATACGCAGTATTTT CASSYADRGTDTQYF
TRBJ1-3 . TRBV18 . TGTGCCAGCTCACCAGAAGGTTTCACTGGAAACACCATATATTTT CASSPEGFTGNTIYF
TRBJ2-7 . TRBV4-1 . TGCGCCAGCAGCCAAGGTAGGCAGGGGAACTACGAGCAGTACTTC CASSQGRQGNYEQYF
TRBJ2-1 . TRBV10-3 . TGTGCCATCAGTGAGTCCACTGGCTCCTACAATGAGCAGTTCTTC CAISESTGSYNEQFF